The 21 T cell receptor beta chains in this list originate from one sample, sequenced in a study of CD8 T cells in ankylosing spondylitis. Each CDR3 protein gets one entry after TCRdb re-called the 5' RACE reads with MiXCR. The sample holds nearly 350,000 distinct CDR3 sequences, around 15% seen once. The sample consisted of blood, either unsorted or a sorted T cell fraction (not recorded which). The receptors shown here come from a male donor with ankylosing spondylitis or in good health (not recorded which).

This clonotype was observed at least ten times. The V and J genes are TRBV29-1 and TRBJ2-1, with 7 nucleotides matching TRBD1. This CDR3 is 13 amino acids long. V dropped 1 base and J dropped 7; count of bases not matched to a gene: 4. Germline V gene sequence: CDR1 SQVTM, CDR2 ANQGSEA. CDR3 amino acids: CSVEGTGRNEQFF. CDR3 nucleotides: TGCAGCGTTGAAGGGACAGGTAGGAATGAGCAGTTCTTC.

This clonotype has at least ten counts. V is TRBV7-2 and J is TRBJ2-7; 10 nucleotides align to TRBD1. The CDR3 extends over 15 amino acids. With V trimmed by 6 bases and J by 4 bases, 9 bases remained unmatched. Germline-derived CDR1 and CDR2 are SGHTA and FQGNSA. CDR3 DNA sequence: TGTGCCAGCAGTTCGTGGGACAGGGGTGTGTACGAGCAGTACTTC. The encoded protein is CASSSWDRGVYEQYF. Variable domain in full (rest from reference TRBV7-2 and TRBJ2-7): GAGVSQSPSNKVTEKGKDVELRCDPISGHTALYWYRQSLGQGLEFLIYFQGNSAPDKSGLPSDRFSAERTGGSVSTLTIQRTQQEDSAVYLCASSSWDRGVYEQYFGPGTRLTVT.

The chain combines TRBV5-1 with TRBJ2-3; 12 bases are shared with TRBD2. CDR1 and CDR2 (germline): SGHRS, YFSETQ. The junction had 4 bases not matched to a gene; V was cut back by 2 bases and J by 0 bases. The CDR3 has 17 amino acids. The CDR3 sequence is CASSFWTSGASTDTQYF. In nucleotides, the CDR3 is TGCGCCAGCAGCTTCTGGACTAGCGGGGCTAGCACAGATACGCAGTATTTT.

The chain is built from TRBV5-1 and TRBJ2-3; 8 bases are a match to TRBD2. Germline values: CDR1 SGHRS, CDR2 YFSETQ. CDR3 size: 15 residues. J lost 0 bases, V lost 2 bases, and 2 bases had no gene match. This chain's CDR3 is CASSFGGRSTDTQYF. CDR3 sequence (DNA): TGCGCCAGCAGCTTTGGCGGGAGGAGCACAGATACGCAGTATTTT. Filled out from reference TRBV5-1 and TRBJ2-3, the complete variable domain reads KAGVTQTPRYLIKTRGQQVTLSCSPISGHRSVSWYQQTPGQGLQFLFEYFSETQRNKGNFPGRFSGRQFSNSRSEMNVSTLELGDSALYLCASSFGGRSTDTQYFGPGTRLTVL.

This clonotype was counted only a few times. The chain employs TRBV12-3 or TRBV12-4 and TRBJ2-3, with D perhaps TRBD2 (6 bases). Trimming left V 8 bases short and J 1 base short, with 10 bases between. The CDR3 runs to 13 residues. CDR3 DNA sequence: TGTGCCAGCGTTTGGGGGGGCACAGATACGCAGTATTTT. Protein: CASVWGGTDTQYF.

The chain uses TRBV5-1 and TRBJ2-1; D not resolved. V was trimmed by 0 bases and J by 8 bases, leaving 12 bases between them. Germline V gene lookup returns CDR1 SGHRS and CDR2 YFSETQ. The CDR3 sequence is 14 residues long. The CDR3 bases are TGCGCCAGCAGCTTGGAAGGCCCCCCGTATGAGCAGTTCTTC. Protein product: CASSLEGPPYEQFF.

The chain carries TRBV24-1 and TRBJ1-2; 7 positions agree with TRBD1. From germline, CDR1 is KGHDR and CDR2 SFDVKD. The CDR3 covers 17 residues. V gave up 6 bases and J gave up 3 bases; unmatched junction bases: 15. The CDR3 protein is CATSLVPSTGLYYGYTF. The CDR3 nucleotides are TGTGCCACCAGTCTCGTCCCCTCGACAGGGTTATACTATGGCTACACCTTC.

The V call is TRBV29-1, the J call TRBJ2-1; no clear D. V lost 1 base and J 8 bases, leaving 6 bases between the germline ends. The germline gives CDR1 SQVTM, CDR2 ANQGSEA. There are 11 residues in the CDR3. The CDR3 region is CSVEGVHEQFF. DNA of the CDR3: TGCAGCGTTGAAGGGGTTCATGAGCAGTTCTTC.

This clonotype occurred many times. The V gene is TRBV10-3, the J gene TRBJ1-1; D is ambiguous. The CDR3 has 13 residues. Germline loops: CDR1 ENHRY, CDR2 SYGVKD. V gave up 3 bases and J gave up 4 bases, with 9 bases separating them. CDR3 sequence: CAISDRTTTEAFF. The CDR3 DNA sequence: TGTGCCATCAGTGACAGGACGACCACTGAAGCTTTCTTT.

This clonotype was counted a few times. The V gene is TRBV7-2, the J gene TRBJ2-7; 7 bases are a match to TRBD1. The CDR3 sequence is 15 residues long. Trimming cost V 5 bases and J 0 bases; bases outside gene matches: 7. Germline-derived CDR1 and CDR2 are SGHTA and FQGNSA. The chain's CDR3 is CASSEYRGLSYEQYF. The CDR3 nucleotides read TGTGCCAGCAGCGAATACAGGGGCCTCTCCTACGAGCAGTACTTC.

In this sample, this clonotype turned up a few times. The V call is TRBV5-1, the J call TRBJ2-1; TRBD2 agrees at 8 bases. This CDR3 spans 15 amino acids. In germline, CDR1 is SGHRS, CDR2 YFSETQ. After removal of 4 bases from V and 5 bases from J, the junction contained 8 bases not matched to a gene. CDR3 amino acids: CASSPGGGHNNEQFF. The CDR3 DNA is TGCGCCAGCAGCCCCGGGGGGGGACATAACAATGAGCAGTTCTTC.

This clonotype was seen ten or more times. This chain joins TRBV5-1 and TRBJ2-1; a weak D match, TRBD1 (6 bases). Germline V lookup: CDR1 SGHRS, CDR2 YFSETQ. The CDR3 consists of 12 residues. V lost 3 bases, J lost 7 bases, and 8 bases lay in between. The CDR3 sequence is CASSSGTNEQFF. CDR3 in DNA: TGCGCCAGCAGCTCCGGGACAAATGAGCAGTTCTTC.

The genes are TRBV12-3 or TRBV12-4 and TRBJ1-2; D may be TRBD1 (6 bases). The CDR3 consists of 14 residues. Trimming took off 2 bases at V and 4 bases at J, with 11 bases between the two ends. The chain's CDR3 is CASSLQGFGYGYTF. CDR3 in DNA: TGTGCCAGCAGTTTACAGGGGTTTGGCTATGGCTACACCTTC.

The rearrangement links TRBV29-1 to TRBJ2-2; TRBD1 aligns across 7 bases. Germline lookup yields CDR1 SQVTM and CDR2 ANQGSEA. CDR3 size: 11 residues. CDR3 protein: CSYRGTGELFF. As DNA, the CDR3 is TGCTCCTACAGGGGCACCGGGGAGCTGTTTTTT.

This clonotype has more than one count but fewer than ten. The J gene is TRBJ2-5, the V gene TRBV7-2; no firm D call. Germline V gene lookup returns CDR1 SGHTA and CDR2 FQGNSA. V lost 2 bases and J 4 bases, leaving 8 bases between the germline ends. The CDR3 sequence is 13 residues long. CDR3 loop: CASSLMPAETQYF. The CDR3 DNA sequence: TGTGCCAGCAGCTTAATGCCTGCAGAGACCCAGTACTTC.

This chain joins TRBV7-6 and TRBJ2-4; no definite D call. Trimming took off 1 base at V and 6 bases at J, with 4 bases between the two ends. The CDR3 totals 12 residues. Germline V CDR1 and CDR2: SGHVS, FNYEAQ. CDR3 sequence reads: CASSLVGNIQYF. The DNA of the CDR3 is TGTGCCAGCAGCTTAGTAGGAAACATTCAGTACTTC.

The V call is TRBV24-1, the J call TRBJ2-1; tentatively, D is TRBD1 (5 bases). CDR3 length equals 17 residues. Germline loops: CDR1 KGHDR, CDR2 SFDVKD. Trimming stripped 1 base from V and 0 bases from J, with 12 bases between. The CDR3 loop reads CATSDFRQRSSYNEQFF. The CDR3 region has the DNA TGTGCCACCAGTGATTTTAGACAGCGAAGCTCCTACAATGAGCAGTTCTTC.

This clonotype has a handful of counts. V is TRBV10-3 and J is TRBJ1-2; 7 bases are a match to TRBD1. The V segment lost 10 bases and the J segment 4 bases; nucleotides outside the gene matches: 15. Germline-derived CDR1 and CDR2 are ENHRY and SYGVKD. The CDR3 totals 15 residues. CDR3 sequence: CATQQGQSLGYGYTF. The CDR3 coding sequence is TGTGCCACCCAACAGGGACAGTCCTTGGGCTATGGCTACACCTTC.

This chain uses TRBV9 with TRBJ2-1; the match to TRBD2 covers 12 bases. The trim removed 0 bases at V and 10 bases at J, leaving 5 bases unmatched. The CDR3 has 15 amino acids. CDR1 and CDR2 (germline): SGDLS, YYNGEE. CDR3 sequence reads: CASSVGPSGGGEQFF. The CDR3 DNA is TGTGCCAGCAGCGTAGGTCCTAGCGGGGGGGGGGAGCAGTTCTTC. The variable domain in full, with the rest retrieved from reference TRBV9 and TRBJ2-1, is DSGVTQTPKHLITATGQRVTLRCSPRSGDLSVYWYQQSLDQGLQFLIQYYNGEERAKGNILERFSAQQFPDLHSELNLSSLELGDSALYFCASSVGPSGGGEQFFGPGTRLTVL.

J is TRBJ2-7 and V is TRBV12-3 or TRBV12-4, with D uncertain. CDR3 length: 16 amino acids. V gave up 3 bases and J gave up 0 bases, with 15 bases separating them. The CDR3 spells CASSFGSRNPSYEQYF. CDR3 in DNA: TGTGCCAGCAGTTTCGGTAGTCGGAACCCCTCCTACGAGCAGTACTTC.

A few counts support this clonotype. The chain has TRBV6-1 and TRBJ2-3, with 8 bases identical to TRBD1. V shed 6 bases, J shed 3 bases, and the junction held 11 bases outside the gene matches. This CDR3 is 16 amino acids long. The germline gives CDR1 MNHNS, CDR2 SASEGT. For the CDR3, the DNA is TGTGCCAGCAGGAGAAACGTCAGGGGGCGAACAGATACGCAGTATTTT. Translating it yields CASRRNVRGRTDTQYF.